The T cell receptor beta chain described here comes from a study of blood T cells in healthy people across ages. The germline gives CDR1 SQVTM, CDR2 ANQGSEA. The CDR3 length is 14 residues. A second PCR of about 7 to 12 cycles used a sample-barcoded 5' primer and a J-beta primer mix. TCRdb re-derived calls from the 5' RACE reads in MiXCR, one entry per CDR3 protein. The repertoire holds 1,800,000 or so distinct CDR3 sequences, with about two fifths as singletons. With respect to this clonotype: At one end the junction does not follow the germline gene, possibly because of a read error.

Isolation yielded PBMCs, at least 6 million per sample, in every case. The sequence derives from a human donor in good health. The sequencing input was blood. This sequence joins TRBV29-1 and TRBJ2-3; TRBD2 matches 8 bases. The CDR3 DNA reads TGCTGCGTTGACAGCGGGGGCAACACAGATACGCAGTATTTT. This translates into CCVDSGGNTDTQYF.